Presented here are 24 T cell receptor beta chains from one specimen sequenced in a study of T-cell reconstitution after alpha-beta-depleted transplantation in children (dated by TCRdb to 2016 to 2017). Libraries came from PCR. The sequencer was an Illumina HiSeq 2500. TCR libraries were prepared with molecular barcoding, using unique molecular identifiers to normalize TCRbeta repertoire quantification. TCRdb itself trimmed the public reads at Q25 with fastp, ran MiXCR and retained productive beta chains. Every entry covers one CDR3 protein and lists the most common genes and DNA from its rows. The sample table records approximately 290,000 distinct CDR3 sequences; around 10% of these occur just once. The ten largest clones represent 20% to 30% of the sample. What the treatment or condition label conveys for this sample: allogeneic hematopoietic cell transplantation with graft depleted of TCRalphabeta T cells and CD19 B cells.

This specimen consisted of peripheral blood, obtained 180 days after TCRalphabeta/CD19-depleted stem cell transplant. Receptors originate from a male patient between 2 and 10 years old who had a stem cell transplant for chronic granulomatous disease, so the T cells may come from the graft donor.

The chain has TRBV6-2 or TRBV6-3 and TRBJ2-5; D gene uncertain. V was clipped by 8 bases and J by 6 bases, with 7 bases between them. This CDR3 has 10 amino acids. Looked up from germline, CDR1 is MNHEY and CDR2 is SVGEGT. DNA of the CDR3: TGTGCCAGCGCAGACAAGACCCAGTACTTC. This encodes CASADKTQYF.

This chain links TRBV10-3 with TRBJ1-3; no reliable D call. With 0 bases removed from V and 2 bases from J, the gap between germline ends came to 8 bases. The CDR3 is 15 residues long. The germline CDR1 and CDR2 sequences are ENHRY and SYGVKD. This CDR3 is CAISESDGTGNTIYF. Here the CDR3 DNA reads TGTGCCATCAGTGAGTCGGACGGGACTGGAAACACCATATATTTT.

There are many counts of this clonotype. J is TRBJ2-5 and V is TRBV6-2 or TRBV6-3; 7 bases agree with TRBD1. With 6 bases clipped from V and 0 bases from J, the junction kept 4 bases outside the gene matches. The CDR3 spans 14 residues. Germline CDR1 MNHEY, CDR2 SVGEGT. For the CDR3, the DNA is TGTGCCAGCAGGAAACAGGGGTACCAAGAGACCCAGTACTTC. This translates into CASRKQGYQETQYF.

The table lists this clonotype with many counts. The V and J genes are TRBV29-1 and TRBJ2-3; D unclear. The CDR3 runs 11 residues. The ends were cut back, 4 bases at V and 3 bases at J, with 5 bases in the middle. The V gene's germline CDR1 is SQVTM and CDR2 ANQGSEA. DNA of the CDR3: TGCAGCGTTGTTACTACAGATACGCAGTATTTT. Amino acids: CSVVTTDTQYF.

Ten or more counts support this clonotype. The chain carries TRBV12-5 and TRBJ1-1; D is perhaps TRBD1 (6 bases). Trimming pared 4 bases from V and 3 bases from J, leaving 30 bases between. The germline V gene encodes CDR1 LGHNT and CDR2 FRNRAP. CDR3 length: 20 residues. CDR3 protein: CASGSHYAIRDKREDTEAFF. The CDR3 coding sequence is TGTGCTAGTGGTTCCCACTACGCCATTCGGGACAAAAGGGAGGACACTGAAGCTTTCTTT. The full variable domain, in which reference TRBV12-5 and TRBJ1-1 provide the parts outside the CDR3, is DARVTQTPRHKVTEMGQEVTMRCQPILGHNTVFWYRQTMMQGLELLAYFRNRAPLDDSGMPKDRFSAEMPDATLATLKIQPSEPRDSAVYFCASGSHYAIRDKREDTEAFFGQGTRLTVV.

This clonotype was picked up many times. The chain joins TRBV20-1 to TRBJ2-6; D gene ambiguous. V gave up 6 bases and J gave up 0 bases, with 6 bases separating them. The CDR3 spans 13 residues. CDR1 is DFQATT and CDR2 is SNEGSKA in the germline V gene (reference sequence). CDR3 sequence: CSASFSGANVLTF. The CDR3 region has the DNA TGCAGTGCATCGTTCTCTGGGGCCAACGTCCTGACTTTC.

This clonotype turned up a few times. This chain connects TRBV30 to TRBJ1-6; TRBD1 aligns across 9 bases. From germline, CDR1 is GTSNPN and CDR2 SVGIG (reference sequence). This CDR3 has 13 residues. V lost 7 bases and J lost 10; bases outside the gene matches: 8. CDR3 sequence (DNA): TGTGCCTCCACAGGGGGCGGTCGGTCACCCCTCCACTTT. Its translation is CASTGGGRSPLHF.

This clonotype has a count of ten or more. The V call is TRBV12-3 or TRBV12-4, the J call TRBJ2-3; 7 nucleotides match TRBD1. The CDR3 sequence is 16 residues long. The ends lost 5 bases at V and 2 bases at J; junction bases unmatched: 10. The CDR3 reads CASSPSDRKVTDTQYF. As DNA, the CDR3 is TGTGCCAGCAGTCCCTCGGACAGGAAGGTCACAGATACGCAGTATTTT.

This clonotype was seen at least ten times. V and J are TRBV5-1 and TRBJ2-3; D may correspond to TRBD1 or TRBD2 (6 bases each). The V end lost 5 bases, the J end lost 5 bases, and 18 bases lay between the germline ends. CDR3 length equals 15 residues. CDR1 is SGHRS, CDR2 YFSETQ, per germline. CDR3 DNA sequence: TGCGCCAGCAGTAGGGGGGCTGGTGTACAAGATACGCAGTATTTT. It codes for CASSRGAGVQDTQYF.

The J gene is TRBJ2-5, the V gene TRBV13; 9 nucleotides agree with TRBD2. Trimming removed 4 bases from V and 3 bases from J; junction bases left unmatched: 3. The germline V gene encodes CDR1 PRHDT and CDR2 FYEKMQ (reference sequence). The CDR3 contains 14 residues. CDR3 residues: CASSSRTSEETQYF. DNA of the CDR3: TGTGCCAGCAGCTCCAGGACTAGCGAAGAGACCCAGTACTTC. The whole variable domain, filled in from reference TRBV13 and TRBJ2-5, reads AAGVIQSPRHLIKEKRETATLKCYPIPRHDTVYWYQQGPGQDPQFLISFYEKMQSDKGSIPDRFSAQQFSDYHSELNMSSLELGDSALYFCASSSRTSEETQYFGPGTRLLVL.

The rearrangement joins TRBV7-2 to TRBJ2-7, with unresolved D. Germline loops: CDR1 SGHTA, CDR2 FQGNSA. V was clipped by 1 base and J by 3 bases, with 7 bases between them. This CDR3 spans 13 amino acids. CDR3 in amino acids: CASSLDGDYEQYF. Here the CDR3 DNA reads TGTGCCAGCAGCTTAGATGGCGACTACGAGCAGTACTTC.

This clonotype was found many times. For the CDR3, the DNA is TGTGCCAGCAGTTATTGGTCTAGCGACTACAATGAGCAGTTCTTC. Its translation is CASSYWSSDYNEQFF. The chain uses TRBV6-2 or TRBV6-3 and TRBJ2-1, with D perhaps TRBD2 (6 bases). V lost 3 bases and J lost 3, with 12 bases in between. CDR1 MNHEY and CDR2 SVGEGT come from the germline V gene. The length of the CDR3 is 15 residues.

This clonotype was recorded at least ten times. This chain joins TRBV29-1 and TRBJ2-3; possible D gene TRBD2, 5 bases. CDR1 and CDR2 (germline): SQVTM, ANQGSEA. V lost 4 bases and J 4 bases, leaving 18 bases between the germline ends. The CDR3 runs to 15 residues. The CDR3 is CSVGSGGSGADTQYF. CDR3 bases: TGCAGCGTTGGCTCAGGAGGCAGTGGCGCAGATACGCAGTATTTT.

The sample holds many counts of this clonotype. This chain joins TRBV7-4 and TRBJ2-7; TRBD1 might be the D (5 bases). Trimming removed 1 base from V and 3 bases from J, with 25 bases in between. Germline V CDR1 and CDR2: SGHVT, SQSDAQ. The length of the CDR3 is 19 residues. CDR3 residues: CASSLVSGKRSYGSYEQYF. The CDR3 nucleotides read TGTGCCAGCAGCTTAGTCTCAGGGAAAAGATCTTATGGAAGCTACGAGCAGTACTTC. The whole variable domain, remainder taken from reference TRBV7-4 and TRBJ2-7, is GAGVSQSPRYKVAKRGRDVALRCDSISGHVTLYWYRQTLGQGSEVLTYSQSDAQRDKSGRPSGRFSAERPERSVSTLKIQRTEQGDSAVYLCASSLVSGKRSYGSYEQYFGPGTRLTVT.

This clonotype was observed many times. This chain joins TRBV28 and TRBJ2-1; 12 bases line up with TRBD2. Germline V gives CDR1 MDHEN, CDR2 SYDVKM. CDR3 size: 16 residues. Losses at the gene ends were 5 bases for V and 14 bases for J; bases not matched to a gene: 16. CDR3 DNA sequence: TGTGCCAGCAGTCCAAGGACTAGCGGGATTGTGCTAATAGAGTTCTTC. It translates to CASSPRTSGIVLIEFF.

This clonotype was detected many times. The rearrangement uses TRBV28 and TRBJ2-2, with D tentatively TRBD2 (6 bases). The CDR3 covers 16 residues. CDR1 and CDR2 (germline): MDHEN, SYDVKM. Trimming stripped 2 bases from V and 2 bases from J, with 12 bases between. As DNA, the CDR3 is TGTGCCAGCAGTTTAAGTTTAGCGGCAAACACCGGGGAGCTGTTTTTT. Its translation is CASSLSLAANTGELFF. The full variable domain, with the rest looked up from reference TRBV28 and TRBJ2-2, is DVKVTQSSRYLVKRTGEKVFLECVQDMDHENMFWYRQDPGLGLRLIYFSYDVKMKEKGDIPEGYSVSREKKERFSLILESASTNQTSMYLCASSLSLAANTGELFFGEGSRLTVL.

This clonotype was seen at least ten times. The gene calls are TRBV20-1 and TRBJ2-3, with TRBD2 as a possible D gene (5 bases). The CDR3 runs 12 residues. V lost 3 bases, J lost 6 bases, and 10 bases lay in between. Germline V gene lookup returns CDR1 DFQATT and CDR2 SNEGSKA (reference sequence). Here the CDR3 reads CSARVSSDTQYF. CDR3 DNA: TGCAGTGCTAGGGTCTCTAGCGATACGCAGTATTTT.

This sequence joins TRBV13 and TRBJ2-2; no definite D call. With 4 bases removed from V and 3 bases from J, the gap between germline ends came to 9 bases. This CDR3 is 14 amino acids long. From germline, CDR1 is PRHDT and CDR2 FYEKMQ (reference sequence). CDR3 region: CASSSQIYTGELFF. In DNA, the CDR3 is TGTGCCAGCAGCTCGCAGATATACACCGGGGAGCTGTTTTTT. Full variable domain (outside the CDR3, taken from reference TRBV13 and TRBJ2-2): AAGVIQSPRHLIKEKRETATLKCYPIPRHDTVYWYQQGPGQDPQFLISFYEKMQSDKGSIPDRFSAQQFSDYHSELNMSSLELGDSALYFCASSSQIYTGELFFGEGSRLTVL.

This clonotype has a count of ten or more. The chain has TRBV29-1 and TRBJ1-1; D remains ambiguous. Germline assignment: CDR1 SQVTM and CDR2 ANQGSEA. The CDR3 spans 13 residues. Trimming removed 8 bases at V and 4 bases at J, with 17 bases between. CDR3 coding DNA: TGCAGCACCAACCGGGTCGTCGGCACTGAAGCTTTCTTT. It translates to CSTNRVVGTEAFF. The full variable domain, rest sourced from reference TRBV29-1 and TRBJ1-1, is SAVISQKPSRDICQRGTSLTIQCQVDSQVTMMFWYRQQPGQSLTLIATANQGSEATYESGFVIDKFPISRPNLTFSTLTVSNMSPEDSSIYLCSTNRVVGTEAFFGQGTRLTVV.

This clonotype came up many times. The CDR3 DNA is TGCAGTGCTAGAGATGTGACAGGGGGCCTTGAGGATACGCAGTATTTT. It specifies CSARDVTGGLEDTQYF. The gene calls are TRBV20-1 and TRBJ2-3; 10 bases fit TRBD1. The CDR3 totals 16 residues. V lost 0 bases, J lost 6 bases, and 9 bases stayed unmatched. Germline CDR1 reads DFQATT; CDR2 reads SNEGSKA (reference sequence).

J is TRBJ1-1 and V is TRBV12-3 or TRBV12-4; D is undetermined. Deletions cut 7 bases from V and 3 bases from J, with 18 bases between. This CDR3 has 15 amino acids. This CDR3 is CASTPLILRDTEAFF. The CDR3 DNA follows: TGTGCCAGCACCCCTTTGATCCTTAGGGACACTGAAGCTTTCTTT.

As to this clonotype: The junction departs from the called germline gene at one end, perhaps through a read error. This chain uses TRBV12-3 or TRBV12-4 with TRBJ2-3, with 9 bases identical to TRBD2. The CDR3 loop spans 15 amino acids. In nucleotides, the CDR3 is TGTGCCAGCAGTTTGCTAGCGGGGAGCATAGATACGCAGTATTTT. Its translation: CASSLLAGSIDTQYF.

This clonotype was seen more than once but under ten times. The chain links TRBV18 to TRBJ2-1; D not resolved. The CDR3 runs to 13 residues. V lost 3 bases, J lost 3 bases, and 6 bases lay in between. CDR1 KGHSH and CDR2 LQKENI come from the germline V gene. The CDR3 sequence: CASSPGYYNEQFF. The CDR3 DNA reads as TGTGCCAGCTCACCTGGATACTACAATGAGCAGTTCTTC.

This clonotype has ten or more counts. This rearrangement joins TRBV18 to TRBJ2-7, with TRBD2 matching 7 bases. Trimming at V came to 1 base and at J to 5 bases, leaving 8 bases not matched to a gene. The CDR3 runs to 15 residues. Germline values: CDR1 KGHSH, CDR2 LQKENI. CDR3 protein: CASSPRTSEKNEQYF. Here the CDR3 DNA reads TGTGCCAGCTCACCACGCACTAGCGAGAAAAACGAGCAGTACTTC.